Below, 22 T cell receptor beta chains from the same sample are listed, as sequenced in a study of shared clonotypes between healthy human individuals. Measured with immunoSEQ multiplex PCR; TCRdb has only the in-frame clones, and not every one. The sample holds over 2 million clones, around 90% seen once. Sample: naive CD4+ T cells from PBMCs. The subset was: CD45RA+ positively selected. These receptors all come from a man younger than 35 in good health. Some clones in this sample may be carry-over from other donors' samples.

The J gene is TRBJ2-2, the V gene TRBV28, with 10 nucleotides matching TRBD2. The CDR3 is made up of 15 amino acids. J was trimmed by 8 bases and V by 2 bases; bases with no gene match: 5. The germline V gene encodes CDR1 MDHEN and CDR2 SYDVKM. In DNA, the CDR3 is TGTGCCAGCAGTTTAGCGCTAGCGGGAGTGGGGGAGCTGTTTTTT. Its translation is CASSLALAGVGELFF.

CDR3 residues: CSVRTSGRSDTGELFF. The CDR3 nucleotides read TGCAGCGTGCGGACTAGCGGGAGGTCGGACACCGGGGAGCTGTTTTTT. The chain uses TRBV29-1 and TRBJ2-2; 14 nucleotides match TRBD2. V shed 6 bases, J shed 3 bases, and the junction held 6 bases outside the gene matches. This CDR3 has 16 residues. The V gene's germline CDR1 is SQVTM and CDR2 ANQGSEA.

V and J are TRBV19 and TRBJ2-6; D is unclear. This CDR3 region has 17 residues. V gave up 7 bases and J gave up 3 bases, with 19 bases separating them. Germline CDR1 and CDR2: LNHDA and SQIVND (reference sequence). CDR3 coding DNA: TGTGCCAGTACCTACCGGTTAGCCTTCGGTGGGGCCAACGTCCTGACTTTC. Translating it yields CASTYRLAFGGANVLTF.

The chain has TRBV5-1 and TRBJ2-5; a weak D match, TRBD1 (5 bases). V gave up 0 bases and J gave up 5 bases, with 8 bases separating them. The CDR3 is made up of 13 amino acids. From germline, CDR1 is SGHRS and CDR2 YFSETQ. This CDR3 reads CASSLDRWETQYF. In DNA form, the CDR3 reads TGCGCCAGCAGCTTGGACAGGTGGGAGACCCAGTACTTC.

V is TRBV7-9 and J is TRBJ1-1; D unresolved. Germline V gene data show CDR1 as SEHNR and CDR2 as FQNEAQ (reference sequence). This CDR3 spans 12 amino acids. The germline V and J ends were trimmed by 5 bases and 2 bases, with 6 bases remaining between them. CDR3 sequence: CASSLFNTEAFF. DNA of the CDR3: TGTGCCAGCAGCCTATTTAACACTGAAGCTTTCTTT. The variable domain in full, completed from reference TRBV7-9 and TRBJ1-1, reads DTGVSQNPRHKITKRGQNVTFRCDPISEHNRLYWYRQTLGQGPEFLTYFQNEAQLEKSRLLSDRFSAERPKGSFSTLEIQRTEQGDSAMYLCASSLFNTEAFFGQGTRLTVV.

CDR3 nucleotides: TGTGCCAGCAGCGTAGCTATAGCGGGAAAAACCGGGGAGCTGTTTTTT. This codes for CASSVAIAGKTGELFF. The chain employs TRBV9 and TRBJ2-2; TRBD2 aligns across 8 bases. There are 16 residues in the CDR3. Germline CDR1 SGDLS, CDR2 YYNGEE. With V trimmed by 0 bases and J by 5 bases, 6 bases remained unmatched.

This clone was counted a single time. The J gene is TRBJ2-5, the V gene TRBV5-1, with TRBD1 matching 7 bases. The CDR3 contains 13 residues. V shed 6 bases and J 5 bases; nucleotides not matched to a gene: 7. Germline assignment: CDR1 SGHRS and CDR2 YFSETQ. The CDR3 reads CASTRQGGETQYF. In nucleotides, the CDR3 is TGCGCCAGCACCCGGCAAGGGGGCGAGACCCAGTACTTC.

This clone was seen just once. The sample carries other DNA sequences with the same CDR3. This sequence joins TRBV5-6 and TRBJ2-7; a weak D match, TRBD1 (6 bases). Germline loops: CDR1 SGHDT, CDR2 YYEEEE. Deletions cut 4 bases from V and 1 base from J, with 12 bases between. The CDR3 sequence is 14 residues long. The CDR3 loop reads CASSLLGQSYEQYF. The DNA of the CDR3 is TGTGCCAGCAGCCTATTAGGACAGTCCTACGAGCAGTACTTC.

The rearrangement links TRBV5-1 to TRBJ2-1, with D unresolved. Germline CDR1 is SGHRS and CDR2 is YFSETQ. The CDR3 contains 14 residues. V lost 0 bases to trimming and J lost 4 bases, with 8 bases between them. The DNA for the CDR3 is TGCGCCAGCAGCTTGGGCGAGGTTTACAATGAGCAGTTCTTC. It is translated as CASSLGEVYNEQFF.

The chain links TRBV10-3 to TRBJ2-1; the D gene could be TRBD1 or TRBD2 (5 bases each). The CDR3 spans 17 residues. Germline-derived CDR1 and CDR2 are ENHRY and SYGVKD. The V end was cut by 3 bases, the J end by 5 bases, with 20 bases between. As DNA, the CDR3 is TGTGCCATCAGTGACCCGGCCGGGACCCCCGGGGACAATGAGCAGTTCTTC. This translates into CAISDPAGTPGDNEQFF.

The chain recombines TRBV25-1 with TRBJ1-6; D perhaps matches TRBD1 (5 bases). Trimming took off 7 bases at V and 8 bases at J, with 12 bases between the two ends. Looked up from germline, CDR1 is MGHDK and CDR2 is SYGVNS. The CDR3 runs to 13 residues. In DNA, the CDR3 is TGTGCCAGCACAAGGGAAGGGGATTCACCCCTCCACTTT. It encodes CASTREGDSPLHF.

The gene calls are TRBV11-1 and TRBJ2-3; D is possibly TRBD2 (5 bases). CDR1 and CDR2 from the germline V gene are SGHAT and FQDESV (reference sequence). Trimming stripped 3 bases from V and 7 bases from J, with 14 bases between. This CDR3 region has 14 residues. CDR3 in amino acids: CASSFNEGLNTQYF. The CDR3 nucleotides are TGTGCCAGCAGCTTTAACGAGGGATTGAATACGCAGTATTTT. The whole variable domain, remainder taken from reference TRBV11-1 and TRBJ2-3, is EAEVAQSPRYKITEKSQAVAFWCDPISGHATLYWYRQILGQGPELLVQFQDESVVDDSQLPKDRFSAERLKGVDSTLKIQPAELGDSAMYLCASSFNEGLNTQYFGPGTRLTVL.

The chain recombines TRBV7-2 with TRBJ1-1; TRBD1 aligns across 11 bases. CDR1 and CDR2 (germline): SGHTA, FQGNSA. The V gene end was trimmed by 1 base and the J gene end by 7 bases; junction bases not matched to a gene: 5. The CDR3 consists of 15 residues. This chain's CDR3 is CASSLVWDRGSEAFF. The DNA for the CDR3 is TGTGCCAGCAGCTTAGTGTGGGACAGGGGGAGTGAAGCTTTCTTT.

The chain carries TRBV25-1 and TRBJ2-2; perhaps TRBD2 as D (7 bases). CDR1 is MGHDK, CDR2 SYGVNS, per germline. V lost 8 bases, J lost 6 bases, and 22 bases lay in between. The CDR3 loop spans 16 amino acids. CDR3 DNA: TGTGCCAGCTCAAAGGGGGGGGTCCTCCGTCCCGGGGAGCTGTTTTTT. Amino acid sequence: CASSKGGVLRPGELFF.

This rearrangement joins TRBV6-5 to TRBJ2-5, with 11 positions matching TRBD2. The J call may be incorrect, as the DNA end agrees better with TRBJ2-7. Germline V gives CDR1 MNHEY, CDR2 SVGAGI. This CDR3 is built from 14 residues. This chain's CDR3 is CASSLLAGAREQYF. The DNA of the CDR3 is TGTGCCAGCAGTCTACTAGCGGGAGCGCGCGAGCAGTACTTC.

The chain joins TRBV6-5 to TRBJ1-2, with D possibly matching TRBD1 (5 bases). This CDR3 has 15 residues. Trimming took off 2 bases at V and 7 bases at J, with 17 bases between the two ends. The germline gives CDR1 MNHEY, CDR2 SVGAGI. The DNA of the CDR3 is TGTGCCAGCAGTTACGTACCGGGACCAGGGAGTGGCTACACCTTC. Its translation: CASSYVPGPGSGYTF.

The chain recombines TRBV4-3 with TRBJ1-2; D gene unclear. V was clipped by 0 bases and J by 2 bases, with 13 bases between them. The CDR3 is 16 amino acids. Germline V gives CDR1 LGHNA, CDR2 YSLEER. The CDR3 reads CASSQDQARGNYGYTF. The CDR3 DNA follows: TGCGCCAGCAGCCAAGATCAGGCGCGCGGGAACTATGGCTACACCTTC.

The V and J genes are TRBV5-1 and TRBJ1-2; TRBD1 aligns across 8 bases. CDR3 length: 16 residues. V lost 4 bases and J lost 1; bases outside the gene matches: 9. Germline-derived CDR1 and CDR2 are SGHRS and YFSETQ. In DNA, the CDR3 is TGCGCCAGCAGCCAAGGGACAGGCTACTTTAACTATGGCTACACCTTC. Protein: CASSQGTGYFNYGYTF.

This clone is a singleton in its sample. The rearrangement joins TRBV9 to TRBJ1-3; D remains unclear. Germline V gene data show CDR1 as SGDLS and CDR2 as YYNGEE. The CDR3 length is 17 residues. Trimming cost V 0 bases and J 2 bases, with 15 bases left between them. In DNA form, the CDR3 reads TGTGCCAGCAGCGTAGATATCACCGATGCCACTGGAAACACCATATATTTT. It yields the protein CASSVDITDATGNTIYF.

V and J are TRBV5-4 and TRBJ2-3, with 12 positions matching TRBD2. The CDR3 extends over 16 amino acids. Losses at the gene ends were 5 bases for V and 0 bases for J; bases not matched to a gene: 4. Germline V gene data show CDR1 as SGHNT and CDR2 as YYREEE (reference sequence). CDR3 sequence (DNA): TGTGCCAGCAGGGCCGGGACTAGCGGGAGCACAGATACGCAGTATTTT. Translation gives CASRAGTSGSTDTQYF.

This clone was counted a few times. J is TRBJ1-1 and V is TRBV14, with D tentatively TRBD1 (5 bases). In germline, CDR1 is SGHDN, CDR2 FVKESK. V lost 1 base to trimming and J lost 4 bases, with 19 bases between them. The CDR3 has 17 residues. The CDR3 is CASSQGSRGLGLTEAFF. The CDR3 DNA reads as TGTGCCAGCAGCCAAGGGAGCCGGGGCCTTGGGCTCACTGAAGCTTTCTTT. The variable domain in full, completed from reference TRBV14 and TRBJ1-1, reads EAGVTQFPSHSVIEKGQTVTLRCDPISGHDNLYWYRRVMGKEIKFLLHFVKESKQDESGMPNNRFLAERTGGTYSTLKVQPAELEDSGVYFCASSQGSRGLGLTEAFFGQGTRLTVV.

The chain combines TRBV5-1 with TRBJ2-3, with D perhaps matching TRBD2 (5 bases). V was clipped by 4 bases and J by 4 bases, with 13 bases between them. The CDR3 covers 14 residues. Per germline, CDR1 SGHRS and CDR2 YFSETQ. CDR3 sequence: CASSPPGGSDTQYF. CDR3 DNA sequence: TGCGCCAGCAGCCCGCCGGGCGGGTCAGATACGCAGTATTTT. Full variable domain (remainder filled in from reference TRBV5-1 and TRBJ2-3): KAGVTQTPRYLIKTRGQQVTLSCSPISGHRSVSWYQQTPGQGLQFLFEYFSETQRNKGNFPGRFSGRQFSNSRSEMNVSTLELGDSALYLCASSPPGGSDTQYFGPGTRLTVL.